Sequencing of this TCR beta chain was carried out in a study of monozygotic twins with inflammatory bowel disease. TCRdb re-called the 5' RACE reads; every CDR3 protein appears as one record, without DNA. Recorded here are 200,000 to 250,000 distinct CDR3 sequences; the top ten clones represent roughly 7.1%. This clonotype was obtained from a human donor with ulcerative colitis or Crohn's disease, or a healthy co-twin of an affected twin (not recorded which). Input material: blood.

The CDR3 sequence is CASSQEIGGVTPYEQYF. The J gene is TRBJ2-7, the V gene TRBV4-2; absent DNA, TCRdb's TRBD2 call cannot be checked. Per germline, CDR1 LGHNA and CDR2 YNFKEQ. The CDR3 consists of 17 residues.